A single sample gave rise to the 32 T cell receptor beta chains below, sequenced in a study of blood T cell repertoires in COVID-19. The method was immunoSEQ multiplex PCR; TCRdb's version includes in-frame clones alone and lacks a portion of them. Of some 66,000 clones listed, approximately 90% are singletons. Sequencing was carried out using peripheral blood. The receptors here all came from a human donor in a cohort sampled during active COVID-19.

CDR3 in DNA: TGTGCCAGCAGTGAAGCAGCAGGAGGGAGCTCCTATAATTCACCCCTCCACTTT. Protein product: CASSEAAGGSSYNSPLHF. The chain recombines TRBV6-1 with TRBJ1-6; D is unresolved. V was cut by 0 bases and J by 0 bases, with 12 bases left in between. Germline V gene lookup returns CDR1 MNHNS and CDR2 SASEGT. CDR3 length equals 18 residues.

The chain carries TRBV19 and TRBJ1-3; TRBD1 agrees at 7 bases. With 3 bases clipped from V and 0 bases from J, the junction kept 8 bases outside the gene matches. The CDR3 totals 17 residues. Germline V lookup: CDR1 LNHDA, CDR2 SQIVND (reference sequence). CDR3 sequence: CASSIPGQARSGNTIYF. In DNA, the CDR3 is TGTGCCAGTAGTATTCCAGGACAGGCCCGCTCTGGAAACACCATATATTTT.

The chain combines TRBV3-1 (or the pseudogene TRBV3-2) with TRBJ2-3; 7 bases match TRBD2. V gave up 1 base and J gave up 0 bases; unmatched junction bases: 7. This CDR3 has 17 amino acids. Germline V gene data show CDR1 as LGHDT and CDR2 as YNNKEL (reference sequence). The CDR3 DNA reads as TGTGCCAGCAGCCAAGGGGGCGGGAGACGGAGCACAGATACGCAGTATTTT. Translating gives CASSQGGGRRSTDTQYF.

The chain employs TRBV9 and TRBJ1-3; TRBD1 aligns across 7 bases. Germline loops: CDR1 SGDLS, CDR2 YYNGEE. V was pared by 0 bases and J by 4 bases, with 7 bases of the junction left unmatched. The CDR3 runs to 16 residues. CDR3 loop: CASSVGPDRLGNTIYF. For the CDR3, the DNA is TGTGCCAGCAGCGTAGGCCCGGACAGGCTCGGAAACACCATATATTTT.

By proportion, this clone is medium-sized. The V gene is TRBV11-3, the J gene TRBJ2-1, with D possibly matching TRBD1 (5 bases). This CDR3 contains 14 residues. V was trimmed by 3 bases and J by 7 bases, leaving 13 bases between them. Germline CDR1 SGHNT, CDR2 YENEEA. Written as DNA, the CDR3 is TGTGCCAGCAGCTTCTTAGGGGTGGGGAATGAGCAGTTCTTC. Encoded protein: CASSFLGVGNEQFF.

This chain joins TRBV19 and TRBJ2-1; D gene unclear. The CDR3 runs to 14 residues. V shed 10 bases and J shed 4 bases, with 17 bases lying between them. The germline V gene has CDR1 LNHDA and CDR2 SQIVND (reference sequence). CDR3 in DNA: TGTGCCACAGTTGAGCGTGGCCTATACAATGAGCAGTTCTTC. Its translation is CATVERGLYNEQFF.

The chain employs TRBV11-2 and TRBJ2-5, with D perhaps TRBD1 (6 bases). The CDR3 covers 17 residues. Trimming stripped 4 bases from V and 5 bases from J, with 23 bases between. Per germline, CDR1 SGHAT and CDR2 FQNNGV. The CDR3 bases are TGTGCCAGCAGCTCGGACAGAGCCGTGTTCGGTAGGGAGACCCAGTACTTC. Translating it yields CASSSDRAVFGRETQYF.

The genes are TRBV28 and TRBJ2-1; TRBD1 matches 9 bases. Trimming removed 5 bases from V and 5 bases from J; junction bases left unmatched: 10. This CDR3 contains 16 residues. Per the germline V gene, CDR1 is MDHEN and CDR2 is SYDVKM. The CDR3 DNA follows: TGTGCCAGCAGTCCCAGTCTTAGGACAGGGGACAATGAGCAGTTCTTC. This gives the protein CASSPSLRTGDNEQFF.

The chain has TRBV4-1 and TRBJ2-7; 7 bases align to TRBD1. V trimming: 3 bases; J trimming: 0 bases; junction bases outside the gene matches: 5. Germline V gene data show CDR1 as MGHRA and CDR2 as YSYEKL. The CDR3 is 15 residues long. In DNA, the CDR3 is TGCGCCAGCAGCCAGGTGACAGGGAACTCCTACGAGCAGTACTTC. Its protein product is CASSQVTGNSYEQYF.

The chain combines TRBV3-1 (or the pseudogene TRBV3-2) with TRBJ1-2, with D tentatively TRBD1 (5 bases). The CDR3 totals 15 residues. Trimming left V 1 base short and J 4 bases short, with 13 bases between. The germline gives CDR1 LGHDT, CDR2 YNNKEL (reference sequence). The CDR3 reads CASSQAGGVSYGYTF. CDR3 coding DNA: TGTGCCAGCAGCCAAGCCGGGGGGGTCTCCTATGGCTACACCTTC.

V and J are TRBV15 and TRBJ1-1; 10 positions match TRBD1. The CDR3 spans 15 residues. V dropped 4 bases and J dropped 4; count of bases not matched to a gene: 6. Germline loops: CDR1 LNHNV, CDR2 YYDKDF (reference sequence). CDR3 in amino acids: CATSTRQGAFTEAFF. The CDR3 nucleotides read TGTGCCACCAGCACCAGACAGGGGGCGTTCACTGAAGCTTTCTTT.

The rearrangement uses TRBV19 and TRBJ1-2; D is uncertain. This CDR3 comprises 15 residues. V was shortened by 7 bases and J by 2 bases, with 17 bases between the two germline ends. Germline loops: CDR1 LNHDA, CDR2 SQIVND (reference sequence). The CDR3 reads CASIESHPKNYGYTF. In DNA, the CDR3 is TGTGCCAGTATTGAGAGCCACCCGAAAAACTATGGCTACACCTTC.

The chain employs TRBV19 and TRBJ1-5; a weak D match, TRBD1 (5 bases). The CDR3 loop spans 15 amino acids. Trimming removed 5 bases from V and 2 bases from J, with 13 bases in between. Germline CDR1 LNHDA, CDR2 SQIVND (reference sequence). CDR3 sequence: CASSAPGVRNQPQHF. The CDR3 nucleotides are TGTGCCAGTAGTGCCCCGGGGGTTCGCAATCAGCCCCAGCATTTT.

The J gene is TRBJ1-1, the V gene TRBV6-5, with D tentatively TRBD1 (6 bases). V lost 6 bases and J 8 bases, leaving 19 bases between the germline ends. Germline V gene lookup returns CDR1 MNHEY and CDR2 SVGAGI. The CDR3 is made up of 14 amino acids. CDR3 in DNA: TGTGCCAGCAGGTATACTGAACAGGGCAGGGAAGCTTTCTTT. Encoded protein: CASRYTEQGREAFF.

This clone was recorded only once. This chain links TRBV11-2 with TRBJ2-5; D is ambiguous. This CDR3 region has 14 residues. Germline V gives CDR1 SGHAT, CDR2 FQNNGV. Deletions cut 5 bases from V and 1 base from J, with 11 bases between. The CDR3 sequence is CASSPEELQETQYF. DNA of the CDR3: TGTGCCAGCAGCCCTGAGGAACTCCAAGAGACCCAGTACTTC.

V is TRBV12-3 or TRBV12-4 and J is TRBJ2-7, with D perhaps TRBD1 (5 bases). The CDR3 covers 13 residues. V was shortened by 8 bases and J by 1 base, with 12 bases between the two germline ends. The CDR3 region is CASGSTGSYEQYF. The DNA for the CDR3 is TGTGCCAGCGGCTCCACAGGATCCTACGAGCAGTACTTC.

The chain is built from TRBV29-1 and TRBJ1-2, with a possible D match to TRBD1 (6 bases). Germline V lookup: CDR1 SQVTM, CDR2 ANQGSEA. This CDR3 spans 13 amino acids. Trimming cost V 4 bases and J 2 bases, with 11 bases left between them. The CDR3 sequence: CSVAQTGNYGYTF. CDR3 coding DNA: TGCAGCGTTGCCCAGACAGGAAACTATGGCTACACCTTC.

J is TRBJ2-2 and V is TRBV6-4; D uncertain. V was shortened by 4 bases and J by 7 bases, with 13 bases between the two germline ends. The CDR3 has 14 amino acids. Germline V gives CDR1 MRHNA, CDR2 SNTAGT. The CDR3 DNA reads as TGTGCCAGCAGTGCCCTCATCGGCGGCGGGGAGCTGTTTTTT. Translation: CASSALIGGGELFF.

The genes are TRBV11-2 and TRBJ1-2; no firm D call. Deletions cut 0 bases from V and 3 bases from J, with 14 bases between. The CDR3 spans 16 residues. Germline assignment: CDR1 SGHAT and CDR2 FQNNGV. CDR3 sequence: CASSLDVEGTDYGYTF. DNA for the CDR3: TGTGCCAGCAGCTTAGACGTCGAGGGAACGGACTATGGCTACACCTTC.

This clone appeared a single time. V usage is TRBV3-1 (or the pseudogene TRBV3-2) and J usage is TRBJ2-5, with D uncertain. Germline-derived CDR1 and CDR2 are LGHDT and YNNKEL (reference sequence). Deletions cut 1 base from V and 4 bases from J, with 16 bases between. This CDR3 region has 16 residues. The CDR3 bases are TGTGCCAGCAGCCAAGTCCCCCAGACTGTCCGAGAGACCCAGTACTTC. Protein sequence: CASSQVPQTVRETQYF.

J is TRBJ1-5 and V is TRBV6-2 or TRBV6-3; D possibly corresponds to TRBD1 (5 bases). Germline loops: CDR1 MNHEY, CDR2 SVGEGT. The CDR3 covers 16 residues. Trimming shortened V by 6 bases and J by 6 bases, and 21 bases separated the two germline ends. The CDR3 DNA reads as TGTGCCAGCAGCCGTTCGGGGGTGGAGGAGAGTCAGCCCCAGCATTTT. Its translation is CASSRSGVEESQPQHF.

The CDR3 nucleotides read TGTGCCAGCAGTCCTCGACTCAGCGGAATCACAGATACGCAGTATTTT. It is translated as CASSPRLSGITDTQYF. This rearrangement joins TRBV27 to TRBJ2-3; TRBD2 is a possible D gene (5 bases). The CDR3 sequence is 16 residues long. CDR1 and CDR2 (germline): MNHEY, SMNVEV (reference sequence). V lost 5 bases, J lost 2 bases, and 17 bases lay in between.

Comments on this clone: Sequence at one end of the junction differs from germline and may be a read error. The rearrangement links TRBV18 to TRBJ2-2; TRBD1 aligns across 7 bases. CDR1 and CDR2 from the germline V gene are KGHSH and LQKENI. This CDR3 region has 15 residues. CDR3: CASSPDRDEHRGAVF. CDR3 in DNA: TGTGCCAGCTCCCCCGACAGGGATGAACACCGGGGAGCTGTTTTT.

About this clone: The identical CDR3 is also encoded by other nucleotide sequences in the sample. V is TRBV19 and J is TRBJ1-6, with D perhaps TRBD1 (6 bases). CDR1 and CDR2 from the germline V gene are LNHDA and SQIVND (reference sequence). V dropped 6 bases and J dropped 4 bases, with 10 bases sitting between them. This CDR3 has 14 residues. The CDR3 here is CASSRTVYNSPLHF. The DNA for the CDR3 is TGTGCCAGTAGCCGGACAGTGTATAATTCACCCCTCCACTTT.

The chain couples TRBV15 to TRBJ1-2; perhaps TRBD1 as D (5 bases). From germline, CDR1 is LNHNV and CDR2 YYDKDF (reference sequence). V was cut by 0 bases and J by 2 bases, with 13 bases left in between. The CDR3 covers 16 residues. DNA for the CDR3: TGTGCCACCAGCAGAGATTTGTCGGGGGTAAACTATGGCTACACCTTC. This sequence encodes CATSRDLSGVNYGYTF.

The V call is TRBV19, the J call TRBJ2-4; the D is unclear. Germline V gene lookup returns CDR1 LNHDA and CDR2 SQIVND (reference sequence). V lost 2 bases to trimming and J lost 0 bases, with 14 bases between them. The CDR3 runs to 17 residues. CDR3: CASSIIGARVAKNIQYF. CDR3 DNA: TGTGCCAGTAGTATAATCGGAGCCCGTGTAGCCAAAAACATTCAGTACTTC. Complete variable domain (other parts from reference TRBV19 and TRBJ2-4): DGGITQSPKYLFRKEGQNVTLSCEQNLNHDAMYWYRQDPGQGLRLIYYSQIVNDFQKGDIAEGYSVSREKKESFPLTVTSAQKNPTAFYLCASSIIGARVAKNIQYFGAGTRLSVL.

The CDR3, as DNA: TGTGCCAGCTCACCCGGGAAGACTAACACTGAAGCTTTCTTT. This gives the protein CASSPGKTNTEAFF. The chain couples TRBV18 to TRBJ1-1, with D uncertain. In germline, CDR1 is KGHSH, CDR2 LQKENI. The CDR3 extends over 14 amino acids. Trimming shortened V by 3 bases and J by 2 bases, and 10 bases separated the two germline ends.

The chain combines TRBV9 with TRBJ2-3; 10 bases match TRBD2. J was trimmed by 1 base and V by 4 bases; bases with no gene match: 6. Germline-derived CDR1 and CDR2 are SGDLS and YYNGEE. The CDR3 is 16 residues long. CDR3 sequence reads: CASSFSGRLGTDTQYF. CDR3 sequence (DNA): TGTGCCAGCAGCTTTAGCGGGAGGCTCGGCACAGATACGCAGTATTTT.

This chain uses TRBV18 with TRBJ2-5; perhaps TRBD1 as D (5 bases). This CDR3 contains 14 residues. Germline loops: CDR1 KGHSH, CDR2 LQKENI. V gave up 3 bases and J gave up 3 bases, with 11 bases separating them. CDR3 sequence reads: CASSPGQSKETQYF. CDR3 coding DNA: TGTGCCAGCTCACCGGGGCAGAGTAAAGAGACCCAGTACTTC.

The rearrangement joins TRBV5-1 to TRBJ2-7; 8 positions match TRBD2. Germline trimming cut 6 bases from V and 6 bases from J; bases unmatched to any gene: 14. CDR1 is SGHRS, CDR2 YFSETQ, per germline. The CDR3 has 15 residues. The CDR3 sequence: CASTLSGGRTGEQYF. Here the CDR3 DNA reads TGCGCCAGCACTCTATCGGGGGGGCGAACGGGCGAGCAGTACTTC. The full variable domain, its missing parts supplied by reference TRBV5-1 and TRBJ2-7, is KAGVTQTPRYLIKTRGQQVTLSCSPISGHRSVSWYQQTPGQGLQFLFEYFSETQRNKGNFPGRFSGRQFSNSRSEMNVSTLELGDSALYLCASTLSGGRTGEQYFGPGTRLTVT.

The chain uses TRBV28 and TRBJ1-1; possible D gene TRBD1, 5 bases. This CDR3 comprises 14 residues. From germline, CDR1 is MDHEN and CDR2 SYDVKM. Trimming removed 3 bases from V and 3 bases from J, with 11 bases in between. In DNA, the CDR3 is TGTGCCAGCAGTTTCTACGGCAGGGACACTGAAGCTTTCTTT. As protein: CASSFYGRDTEAFF.

This chain joins TRBV27 and TRBJ2-7; 11 bases are shared with TRBD2. J gave up 0 bases and V 0 bases, and 7 bases lay outside the gene matches. The CDR3 loop spans 18 amino acids. The V gene's germline CDR1 is MNHEY and CDR2 SMNVEV (reference sequence). CDR3 amino acids: CASSLSTSGSAFSYEQYF. The CDR3, as DNA: TGTGCCAGCAGTTTATCAACTAGCGGGAGTGCCTTCTCCTACGAGCAGTACTTC.